This TCR beta chain was recovered during a study of shared clonotypes between healthy human individuals. Overall study results and limits: Sampling was confined to blood; repertoires within tissues likely differ.

An assay was performed, and its level was deep. Template for every sorted-subset replicate PCR totaled approximately 0.2 ug DNA, around 33,000 T cell genomes. Generated by immunoSEQ multiplex PCR, the TCRdb table keeps only in-frame clones and is missing some. The sample records about 510,000 clones, about 96% being singletons. This CDR3 has 19 amino acids. J gave up 5 bases and V 8 bases, and 22 bases lay outside the gene matches. Germline-derived CDR1 and CDR2 are WSHSY and SAAADI. Comments on this clone: The antigen remains unidentified.

A split of CD4+ cells into CD45RA+ naive and CD45RA-negative memory subsets was performed. This receptor was identified in a woman younger than 45 in good health. This chain uses TRBV10-2 with TRBJ2-1; 9 bases fit TRBD1. The specimen was naive CD4+ T cells sorted from blood. The subset was: CD45RA+ positively selected. The CDR3 DNA sequence: TGCGCCAGCCGACGACCGGGACAGGGCACCTCTTGGGGACACAATGAGCAGTTCTTC. This codes for CASRRPGQGTSWGHNEQFF.